The T cell receptor (beta chain) under discussion was sequenced for a study of T cell repertoires in cytomegalovirus infection. Each CDR3 protein is one row after TCRdb ran MiXCR on the reads. The data show under 450,000 distinct CDR3 sequences, with about 35% seen just once and roughly 14% held by the top ten. With 3 bases removed from V and 0 bases from J, the gap between germline ends came to 2 bases. The CDR3 has 12 amino acids. Germline CDR1 SGHTA, CDR2 FQGNSA. This clonotype came up many times. The antigen remains undetermined. The sample was cultured PBMCs, taken from culture after CMV antigen stimulation. The receptor was derived from a human donor in good health (CMV status not recorded). Some clones in this sample may be carry-over from other donors' samples. The rearrangement joins TRBV7-2 to TRBJ1-1; D gene ambiguous. This CDR3 is CASSFLNTEAFF. The CDR3 region has the DNA TGTGCCAGCAGCTTCCTGAACACTGAAGCTTTCTTT.